These T cell receptor beta chains were read from a single sample in a study of T cell changes during pregnancy in multiple sclerosis. Measured with immunoSEQ multiplex PCR; TCRdb has only the in-frame clones, and not every one. The table lists more than 60,000 clones, roughly 90% of them singletons. This specimen was CD4+ T cells from peripheral blood mononuclear cells, taken in the third trimester of pregnancy. The receptor source for this set is a female donor in good health, enrolled as a control in a pregnancy study. Each CDR3 is given with its conserved first and last residue. The order of the fields is V gene, clone size, J gene, D gene, CDR3 DNA, CDR3 protein. A D gene is named only where the DNA matches it firmly. Some rows mark clone size as missing; the rest say once, few, many or name a class of expanded clone.

V gene: TRBV7-3
clone size: few
J gene: TRBJ1-5
D gene: TRBD1
CDR3 DNA: TGTGCCAGCAGCCTCACAGGGGGCCATCAGCCCCAGCATTTT
CDR3 protein: CASSLTGGHQPQHF

V gene: TRBV6-5
clone size: NA
J gene: TRBJ1-4
D gene: TRBD1
CDR3 DNA: TGTGCCAGCAGATACCTCGGGACAGGCCGAAATGAAAAACTGTTTTTT
CDR3 protein: CASRYLGTGRNEKLFF

V gene: TRBV5-4
clone size: NA
J gene: TRBJ1-4
D gene: TRBD1
CDR3 DNA: TGTGCCAGCAGCCCGACAGGGGAGGCTGAAAAACTGTTTTTT
CDR3 protein: CASSPTGEAEKLFF

V gene: TRBV6-5
clone size: NA
J gene: TRBJ2-3
D gene: TRBD1
CDR3 DNA: TGTGCCAGCAGCTCGGGACAGAACACAGATACGCAGTATTTT
CDR3 protein: CASSSGQNTDTQYF

V gene: TRBV6-6
clone size: NA
J gene: TRBJ1-1
D gene: NA
CDR3 DNA: TGTGCCAGCAGTTACTCGACGGGAGGCACTGAAGCTTTCTTT
CDR3 protein: CASSYSTGGTEAFF

V gene: TRBV7-9
clone size: NA
J gene: TRBJ1-5
D gene: TRBD1
CDR3 DNA: TGTGCCAGCAGCGGGGGACAGGGGTCTTGGGGCAATCAGCCCCAGCATTTT
CDR3 protein: CASSGGQGSWGNQPQHF

V gene: TRBV5-6
clone size: NA
J gene: TRBJ1-1
D gene: NA
CDR3 DNA: TGTGCCAGCAGCTTGGATAGGAGGGCAACTGAAGCTTTCTTT
CDR3 protein: CASSLDRRATEAFF

V gene: TRBV11-1
clone size: NA
J gene: TRBJ2-2
D gene: NA
CDR3 DNA: TGTGCCAGCAGCTTCAACAGGGCCGCCGGGGAGCTGTTTTTT
CDR3 protein: CASSFNRAAGELFF

V gene: TRBV5-4
clone size: NA
J gene: TRBJ2-7
D gene: NA
CDR3 DNA: TGTGCCAGCAGCTCTAAAACAGGGTCCCAACGTTACGAGCAGTACTTC
CDR3 protein: CASSSKTGSQRYEQYF

V gene: TRBV7-9
clone size: few
J gene: TRBJ2-7
D gene: TRBD2
CDR3 DNA: TGTGCCAGCAGCTCCGAGCGGGGTGAGCAGTACTTC
CDR3 protein: CASSSERGEQYF

V gene: TRBV2
clone size: NA
J gene: TRBJ2-5
D gene: NA
CDR3 DNA: TGTGCCAGCAGTGAAGCAGGGGGGGGTCTGGGGTGGACCCAGTACTTC
CDR3 protein: CASSEAGGGLGWTQYF

V gene: TRBV6-1
clone size: NA
J gene: TRBJ1-2
D gene: NA
CDR3 DNA: TGTGCCAGCAGCGAGAGGACAGCATATGGCTACACCTTC
CDR3 protein: CASSERTAYGYTF

V gene: TRBV11-3
clone size: NA
J gene: TRBJ1-1
D gene: NA
CDR3 DNA: TGTGCCAGCAGCTATGCTGACAGGACCACTGAAGCTTTCTTT
CDR3 protein: CASSYADRTTEAFF

V gene: TRBV2
clone size: NA
J gene: TRBJ2-1
D gene: TRBD1
CDR3 DNA: TGTGCCAGCGGACAGGGGTACAATGAGCAGTTCTTC
CDR3 protein: CASGQGYNEQFF

V gene: TRBV6-6
clone size: once
J gene: TRBJ2-7
D gene: NA
CDR3 DNA: TGTGCCAGCAGTTCAACAGGGACCGAGCAGTACTTC
CDR3 protein: CASSSTGTEQYF

V gene: TRBV9
clone size: NA
J gene: TRBJ2-3
D gene: TRBD2
CDR3 DNA: TGTGCCAGCAGCCCACTCGGGGGGGGAGATACGCAGTATTTT
CDR3 protein: CASSPLGGGDTQYF

V gene: TRBV10-3
clone size: NA
J gene: TRBJ1-1
D gene: NA
CDR3 DNA: TGTGCCATCAGTGGCGGGAGTGAAGCTTTCTTT
CDR3 protein: CAISGGSEAFF

V gene: TRBV5-4
clone size: few
J gene: TRBJ1-2
D gene: NA
CDR3 DNA: TGTGCCAGCAGCCCGGACACCAACTATGGCTACACCTTC
CDR3 protein: CASSPDTNYGYTF

V gene: TRBV9
clone size: NA
J gene: TRBJ1-3
D gene: NA
CDR3 DNA: TGTGCCAGCAGCGACCGTTACTCAGGGAGGGGGGAGTACTCTGGAAACACCATATATTTT
CDR3 protein: CASSDRYSGRGEYSGNTIYF

V gene: TRBV30
clone size: NA
J gene: TRBJ1-1
D gene: NA
CDR3 DNA: TGTGCCTGGAGTGTCAGTTTGGTGAACACTGAAGCTTTCTTT
CDR3 protein: CAWSVSLVNTEAFF

V gene: TRBV7-9
clone size: NA
J gene: TRBJ1-2
D gene: TRBD1
CDR3 DNA: TGTGCCAGCAGTAGAGATCAGGGGGATGTGAGCTACACCTTC
CDR3 protein: CASSRDQGDVSYTF

V gene: TRBV6-4
clone size: NA
J gene: TRBJ2-1
D gene: NA
CDR3 DNA: TGTGCCAGCGCCCCGAGGGTAGGGAATGAGCAGTTCTTC
CDR3 protein: CASAPRVGNEQFF

V gene: TRBV25-1
clone size: NA
J gene: TRBJ2-7
D gene: NA
CDR3 DNA: TGTGCCAGCAGTGAATTCGGCGGCTCCTACGAGCAGTACTTC
CDR3 protein: CASSEFGGSYEQYF

V gene: TRBV6-5
clone size: NA
J gene: TRBJ2-2
D gene: NA
CDR3 DNA: TGTGCCAGCAGTACGAACAGAAACACCGGGGAGCTGTTTTTT
CDR3 protein: CASSTNRNTGELFF

V gene: TRBV5-6
clone size: NA
J gene: TRBJ1-2
D gene: TRBD1
CDR3 DNA: TGTGCCAGCAGCTACAGGGGCGCAGGCGACTATGGCTACACCTTC
CDR3 protein: CASSYRGAGDYGYTF

V gene: TRBV5-4
clone size: NA
J gene: TRBJ2-1
D gene: TRBD2
CDR3 DNA: TGTGCCAGCAGCTTGGCTAGCGGGGGCGCCGTCTGGGATGAGCAGTTCTTC
CDR3 protein: CASSLASGGAVWDEQFF

V gene: TRBV30
clone size: NA
J gene: TRBJ2-7
D gene: NA
CDR3 DNA: TGTGCCTGGAGTGTGCAGTACGAGCAGTACTTC
CDR3 protein: CAWSVQYEQYF